These 32 T cell receptor beta chains were sequenced from one sample in a study of OX40 agonist ivuxolimab in advanced cancers. Here immunoSEQ multiplex PCR was the method, and the copy in TCRdb shows in-frame clones only, minus some. This table has fewer than 90,000 clones, about 93% appearing once. The material sequenced was CD4+ or CD8+ T cells sorted from blood, taken in a trial of the OX40 agonist ivuxolimab. Receptor source: an adult with an advanced solid tumor such as melanoma, head and neck, liver or kidney cancer.

This sequence joins TRBV27 and TRBJ1-2; the D is unclear. The CDR3 is 13 residues long. With 5 bases removed from V and 2 bases from J, the gap between germline ends came to 9 bases. Germline loops: CDR1 MNHEY, CDR2 SMNVEV (reference sequence). CDR3: CASSPGVNYGYTF. CDR3 nucleotide sequence: TGTGCCAGCAGTCCCGGAGTGAACTATGGCTACACCTTC.

Comments on this clone: The conserved final phenylalanine or tryptophan is absent from the CDR3, which likely points to a read error. The limits of the CDR3 on the DNA are not certain, so only TCRdb's listed CDR3 is given. This chain links TRBV27 with TRBJ2-3; the table assigns TRBD1, which was not confirmed against the DNA. The CDR3 totals 14 residues, both ends included. Germline CDR1 and CDR2: MNHEY and SMNVEV (reference sequence). The CDR3 region is CASSNYGGQGAPHY.

The genes are TRBV5-6 and TRBJ2-1, with 13 bases matching TRBD2. The CDR3 has 15 residues. V gave up 3 bases and J gave up 8 bases; unmatched junction bases: 5. The germline V gene has CDR1 SGHDT and CDR2 YYEEEE. This CDR3 reads CASSSTSGRNDEQFF. CDR3 in DNA: TGTGCCAGCAGCTCGACTAGCGGGAGGAACGATGAGCAGTTCTTC.

V and J are TRBV6-5 and TRBJ2-5, with 7 bases fitting TRBD1. The junction had 6 bases not matched to a gene; V was cut back by 5 bases and J by 3 bases. The germline CDR1 and CDR2 sequences are MNHEY and SVGAGI. The CDR3 contains 14 residues. In nucleotides, the CDR3 is TGTGCCAGCAGTCACCGACAGGGTAAAGAGACCCAGTACTTC. Translated: CASSHRQGKETQYF.

The chain joins TRBV2 to TRBJ1-1; 10 bases line up with TRBD1. Losses at the gene ends were 8 bases for V and 4 bases for J; bases not matched to a gene: 10. CDR3 length: 15 amino acids. Germline loops: CDR1 SNHLY, CDR2 FYNNEI. Here the CDR3 reads CASGPPGQGFTEAFF. In DNA form, the CDR3 reads TGTGCCAGCGGGCCTCCGGGACAGGGGTTCACTGAAGCTTTCTTT.

The V call is TRBV30, the J call TRBJ2-3; 8 nucleotides align to TRBD2. V was pared by 0 bases and J by 2 bases, with 16 bases of the junction left unmatched. The germline V gene has CDR1 GTSNPN and CDR2 SVGIG (reference sequence). This CDR3 has 19 residues. CDR3 DNA: TGTGCCTGGAGTGTAACCACGGCTGAGGGAGCGGGGGCCACAGATACGCAGTATTTT. Protein product: CAWSVTTAEGAGATDTQYF.

The J gene is TRBJ2-1, the V gene TRBV13; no definite D call. CDR1 is PRHDT and CDR2 is FYEKMQ in the germline V gene (reference sequence). This CDR3 spans 11 amino acids. V lost 2 bases to trimming and J lost 7 bases, with 3 bases between them. CDR3 amino acids: CASSLLNEQFF. In nucleotides, the CDR3 is TGTGCCAGCAGCTTACTGAATGAGCAGTTCTTC.

In this sample, this clone turned up a few times. The chain links TRBV2 to TRBJ2-7; no definite D call. The CDR3 contains 11 residues. V shed 0 bases and J shed 7 bases, with 4 bases lying between them. Germline CDR1 and CDR2: SNHLY and FYNNEI. The CDR3 spells CASSEAREQYF. The CDR3 bases are TGTGCCAGCAGTGAAGCGCGAGAGCAGTACTTC.

About this clone: One end of the junction varies from germline; a read error may be responsible. This chain uses TRBV7-7 with TRBJ2-1; D remains unclear. Germline CDR1 SSHAT, CDR2 FNYEAQ (reference sequence). CDR3 size: 13 residues. CDR3 coding DNA: TGTGCTAGCAGCTTAGGTCGGAACAATGAGCAGTTCTTC. Protein: CASSLGRNNEQFF.

This rearrangement joins TRBV28 to TRBJ1-2; the D gene is possibly TRBD1 (6 bases). V lost 6 bases to trimming and J lost 8 bases, with 16 bases between them. The CDR3 has 13 residues. Germline-derived CDR1 and CDR2 are MDHEN and SYDVKM. The CDR3 reads CASSLDYRVGYTF. The CDR3 bases are TGTGCCAGCAGCCTGGATTACAGGGTCGGCTACACCTTC.

This rearrangement joins TRBV5-1 to TRBJ2-2, with unresolved D. The CDR3 consists of 14 residues. CDR1 and CDR2 from the germline V gene are SGHRS and YFSETQ. The V and J ends lost 0 bases and 2 bases respectively, with 5 bases between them. The CDR3 nucleotides are TGCGCCAGCAGCTTGGAGGGCAACACCGGGGAGCTGTTTTTT. Protein product: CASSLEGNTGELFF.

The chain combines TRBV6-6 with TRBJ2-7; D ambiguous. CDR3 size: 11 residues. Germline-derived CDR1 and CDR2 are MNHNY and SVGAGI (reference sequence). V was shortened by 5 bases and J by 10 bases, with 12 bases between the two germline ends. CDR3 sequence: CASSPALRQYF. CDR3 nucleotides: TGTGCCAGCAGTCCGGCTTTACGACAGTACTTC.

V is TRBV15 and J is TRBJ1-1, with D maybe TRBD1 (5 bases). This CDR3 contains 15 residues. Germline assignment: CDR1 LNHNV and CDR2 YYDKDF (reference sequence). The V end was cut by 0 bases, the J end by 1 base, with 9 bases between. CDR3 DNA: TGTGCCACCAGCAGAGATCACGGGGCGAACACTGAAGCTTTCTTT. Amino acids: CATSRDHGANTEAFF.

The chain's CDR3 is CATSGDRTDTQYF. CDR3 DNA sequence: TGTGCCACCAGCGGGGACAGGACAGATACGCAGTATTTT. This sequence joins TRBV15 and TRBJ2-3, with 8 bases that match TRBD1. The junction had 1 base not matched to a gene; V was cut back by 5 bases and J by 3 bases. Germline CDR1 and CDR2: LNHNV and YYDKDF (reference sequence). This CDR3 has 13 residues.

This clone was observed once. The genes are TRBV6-6 and TRBJ1-4, with 7 nucleotides matching TRBD1. The J segment lost 8 bases and the V segment lost 0 bases, leaving 0 bases of the junction unmatched. The CDR3 runs 13 residues. The germline V gene has CDR1 MNHNY and CDR2 SVGAGI (reference sequence). The CDR3 loop reads CASSYSQGEKLFF. CDR3 nucleotide sequence: TGTGCCAGCAGTTACTCACAGGGGGAAAAACTGTTTTTT.

This chain joins TRBV6-1 and TRBJ1-2; TRBD1 agrees at 8 bases. The V gene end was trimmed by 4 bases and the J gene end by 6 bases; junction bases not matched to a gene: 7. This CDR3 comprises 14 residues. The germline gives CDR1 MNHNS, CDR2 SASEGT. CDR3 sequence: CASSAGGRGHGYTF. The CDR3 bases are TGTGCCAGCAGTGCAGGGGGCAGGGGACATGGCTACACCTTC.

The chain employs TRBV19 and TRBJ1-4; D gene ambiguous. CDR1 LNHDA and CDR2 SQIVND come from the germline V gene (reference sequence). This CDR3 region has 12 residues. Trimming removed 5 bases at V and 5 bases at J, with 6 bases between. CDR3 DNA sequence: TGTGCCAGTAGTCCCCGCAATGAAAAACTGTTTTTT. Translating gives CASSPRNEKLFF.

The chain has TRBV30 and TRBJ2-5; 7 nucleotides line up with TRBD2. Gene TRBJ2-7 matches the end of the DNA better, so the J call may be wrong. Germline V gene data show CDR1 as GTSNPN and CDR2 as SVGIG (reference sequence). This CDR3 is 12 amino acids long. The CDR3 DNA sequence: TGTGCCTGGGACGGACTAGCCTACGAGCAGTACTTC. Protein: CAWDGLAYEQYF.

About this clone itself: Other DNA sequences in the same sample also yield this CDR3. The CDR3 bases are TGCAGCGTTGGGGGTGCATACGAGCAGTACTTC. Its translation: CSVGGAYEQYF. V gene TRBV29-1 combines with J gene TRBJ2-7; D unresolved. Germline V gives CDR1 SQVTM, CDR2 ANQGSEA. The CDR3 covers 11 residues. V lost 4 bases and J 4 bases, leaving 8 bases between the germline ends.

The V gene is TRBV6-1, the J gene TRBJ1-1; D may be TRBD1 (5 bases). Trimming stripped 3 bases from V and 4 bases from J, with 6 bases between. The germline CDR1 and CDR2 sequences are MNHNS and SASEGT. The CDR3 contains 12 residues. In DNA, the CDR3 is TGTGCCAGCAGTGAGGGACGCACTGAAGCTTTCTTT. Its translation is CASSEGRTEAFF.

V gene TRBV9 combines with J gene TRBJ2-1; 8 nucleotides line up with TRBD1. The length of the CDR3 is 13 residues. V shed 6 bases and J 6 bases; nucleotides not matched to a gene: 5. CDR1 and CDR2 from the germline V gene are SGDLS and YYNGEE. CDR3 nucleotides: TGTGCCAGCACATCGACAGGGGTCAATGAGCAGTTCTTC. It is translated as CASTSTGVNEQFF. The full variable domain, completed using reference TRBV9 and TRBJ2-1, is DSGVTQTPKHLITATGQRVTLRCSPRSGDLSVYWYQQSLDQGLQFLIQYYNGEERAKGNILERFSAQQFPDLHSELNLSSLELGDSALYFCASTSTGVNEQFFGPGTRLTVL.

The V call is TRBV5-1, the J call TRBJ2-3; D ambiguous. The V gene lost 4 bases and the J gene lost 0 bases, with 18 bases spanning the gap. Per germline, CDR1 SGHRS and CDR2 YFSETQ. The CDR3 has 17 amino acids. CDR3 nucleotide sequence: TGCGCCAGCAGCCCCCGGACGGGTACGGTTAGCACAGATACGCAGTATTTT. Translated, it gives CASSPRTGTVSTDTQYF. The whole variable domain, remainder taken from reference TRBV5-1 and TRBJ2-3, is KAGVTQTPRYLIKTRGQQVTLSCSPISGHRSVSWYQQTPGQGLQFLFEYFSETQRNKGNFPGRFSGRQFSNSRSEMNVSTLELGDSALYLCASSPRTGTVSTDTQYFGPGTRLTVL.

This clone was seen only once. V is TRBV19 and J is TRBJ2-2; D uncertain. V was cut by 5 bases and J by 7 bases, with 11 bases left in between. Germline V gene sequence: CDR1 LNHDA, CDR2 SQIVND (reference sequence). The CDR3 has 13 amino acids. The CDR3 region is CASSDGLSGELFF. The CDR3 DNA reads as TGTGCCAGTAGTGACGGCCTAAGCGGGGAGCTGTTTTTT.

The J gene is TRBJ2-5, the V gene TRBV30; 7 nucleotides align to TRBD1. Germline V gene sequence: CDR1 GTSNPN, CDR2 SVGIG (reference sequence). This CDR3 spans 13 amino acids. V was clipped by 5 bases and J by 4 bases; unmatched bases: 7. CDR3 DNA: TGTGCCTGGGGTACAGGGGACGGAGAGACCCAGTACTTC. Its protein is CAWGTGDGETQYF.

The chain couples TRBV27 to TRBJ1-2; TRBD1 is a possible D gene (5 bases). Germline lookup yields CDR1 MNHEY and CDR2 SMNVEV (reference sequence). Trimming removed 0 bases at V and 6 bases at J, with 8 bases between. This CDR3 has 13 residues. In nucleotides, the CDR3 is TGTGCCAGCAGTTTATCGAACAGGAATGGCTACACCTTC. Translating gives CASSLSNRNGYTF.

The CDR3: CATIWGTEAFF. The CDR3 DNA reads TGTGCCACCATTTGGGGCACTGAAGCTTTCTTT. The V gene is TRBV6-1, the J gene TRBJ1-1; the D is unclear. The V gene lost 10 bases and the J gene lost 4 bases, with 10 bases spanning the gap. This CDR3 is built from 11 residues. CDR1 MNHNS and CDR2 SASEGT come from the germline V gene.

The chain carries TRBV5-4 and TRBJ2-5, with 13 bases aligning to TRBD2. The CDR3 loop spans 16 amino acids. J gave up 4 bases and V 4 bases, and 7 bases lay outside the gene matches. Germline lookup yields CDR1 SGHNT and CDR2 YYREEE (reference sequence). The CDR3 DNA reads TGTGCCAGCAGCGATCAGACTAGCGGGAGGCGAGAGACCCAGTACTTC. Its translation is CASSDQTSGRRETQYF.

The V gene is TRBV20-1, the J gene TRBJ1-1; a weak D match, TRBD1 (6 bases). The CDR3 covers 11 residues. Per the germline V gene, CDR1 is DFQATT and CDR2 is SNEGSKA (reference sequence). DNA for the CDR3: TGCGGGGGACACCTGAACACTGAAGCTTTCTTT. As protein: CGGHLNTEAFF.

The chain uses TRBV6-5 and TRBJ2-7; 10 bases map to TRBD1. Germline CDR1 MNHEY, CDR2 SVGAGI. The CDR3 totals 14 residues. The V segment lost 6 bases and the J segment 2 bases; nucleotides outside the gene matches: 4. CDR3 sequence reads: CASSIGQGAYEQYF. The CDR3 coding sequence is TGTGCCAGCAGCATTGGACAGGGGGCCTACGAGCAGTACTTC.

The chain couples TRBV9 to TRBJ1-4; D unclear. There are 17 residues in the CDR3. V was shortened by 3 bases and J by 2 bases, with 17 bases between the two germline ends. Germline assignment: CDR1 SGDLS and CDR2 YYNGEE. DNA for the CDR3: TGTGCCAGCAGCGCTTACGGGCTGAAGCCCACTAATGAAAAACTGTTTTTT. Translation gives CASSAYGLKPTNEKLFF.

The chain carries TRBV10-2 and TRBJ2-5, with 7 bases that match TRBD1. The ends lost 6 bases at V and 0 bases at J; junction bases unmatched: 19. This CDR3 is 19 amino acids long. CDR1 is WSHSY, CDR2 SAAADI, per germline. CDR3 region: CASSQRGTVSLPYQETQYF. CDR3 sequence (DNA): TGCGCCAGCAGCCAAAGGGGGACAGTCTCTCTACCCTACCAAGAGACCCAGTACTTC.

The chain joins TRBV7-6 to TRBJ2-3; tentative D call: TRBD2 (6 bases). Germline CDR1 SGHVS, CDR2 FNYEAQ. Trimming left V 4 bases short and J 0 bases short, with 11 bases between. CDR3 length: 15 residues. The CDR3, as DNA: TGTGCCAGCAGCTCGGGGGTGGGCAGCACAGATACGCAGTATTTT. This encodes CASSSGVGSTDTQYF.